A single sample is the source of the 18 T cell receptor beta chains below, sequenced in a study of shared clonotypes between healthy human individuals. Produced via immunoSEQ multiplex PCR; TCRdb's table is partial and in-frame only. The top ten clones hold roughly 23% of a sample with about 120,000 clones, around 65% of them seen once. The sample taken for sequencing was memory CD8+ T cells sorted from blood. Subset meaning: CD45RO+ cells pooled with CCR7-negative TemRA cells. All receptors come from a woman in her 30s in good health.

This chain connects TRBV7-6 to TRBJ2-5, with 12 positions matching TRBD2. J gave up 5 bases and V 4 bases, and 8 bases lay outside the gene matches. The germline V gene has CDR1 SGHVS and CDR2 FNYEAQ. The CDR3 runs to 16 residues. CDR3 residues: CASSSRLAGVVETQYF. The CDR3 region has the DNA TGTGCCAGCAGCTCCAGACTAGCGGGAGTTGTGGAGACCCAGTACTTC.

This clone was seen at least ten times. The chain links TRBV4-2 to TRBJ2-7; the D is unclear. The CDR3 has 15 residues. Trimming shortened V by 1 base and J by 0 bases, and 10 bases separated the two germline ends. Germline CDR1 reads LGHNA; CDR2 reads YNFKEQ. The CDR3 DNA is TGTGCCAGCAGCCAAGGCGGTTCCCGCTCCTACGAGCAGTACTTC. This translates into CASSQGGSRSYEQYF.

The V call is TRBV10-3, the J call TRBJ2-7, with a tentative D call TRBD1 (6 bases). Trimming removed 8 bases at V and 4 bases at J, with 12 bases between. This CDR3 comprises 12 residues. Germline CDR1 is ENHRY and CDR2 is SYGVKD. The CDR3 protein is CAIADRTYEQYF. CDR3 nucleotide sequence: TGTGCCATCGCCGACAGGACGTACGAGCAGTACTTC.

The J gene is TRBJ1-5, the V gene TRBV12-5; TRBD1 agrees at 9 bases. The CDR3 covers 18 residues. Germline CDR1 reads LGHNT; CDR2 reads FRNRAP. V lost 1 base and J lost 3; bases outside the gene matches: 10. The CDR3 DNA reads as TGTGCTAGTGGTTTGGACCTCTCCGGGACAGGGAACAATCAGCCCCAGCATTTT. Translated: CASGLDLSGTGNNQPQHF.

The chain couples TRBV7-3 to TRBJ2-7, with D tentatively TRBD2 (5 bases). V lost 0 bases, J lost 0 bases, and 6 bases lay in between. Germline V lookup: CDR1 SGHTA, CDR2 FQGTGA. This CDR3 comprises 14 residues. CDR3 region: CASSLTGSSYEQYF. The CDR3, as DNA: TGTGCCAGCAGCTTAACGGGGAGCTCCTACGAGCAGTACTTC.

This clone came up many times. V is TRBV6-4 and J is TRBJ2-3; 8 bases are shared with TRBD2. Germline V gives CDR1 MRHNA, CDR2 SNTAGT. This CDR3 region has 15 residues. The V and J ends lost 3 bases and 4 bases, in that order; junction bases with no gene match: 6. This CDR3 is CASSEGAGGSDTQYF. In nucleotides, the CDR3 is TGTGCCAGCAGTGAAGGGGCGGGAGGATCAGATACGCAGTATTTT.

The table lists this clone with a few counts. The chain employs TRBV28 and TRBJ2-2; D is ambiguous. The CDR3 extends over 15 amino acids. V was cut by 8 bases and J by 3 bases, with 16 bases left in between. Germline V CDR1 and CDR2: MDHEN, SYDVKM. The CDR3 nucleotides are TGTGCCAGCTCTATACTCCGGGCGGACACCGGGGAGCTGTTTTTT. Its protein product is CASSILRADTGELFF.

This clone was observed a single time. The chain is built from TRBV6-1 and TRBJ2-1; no clear D gene. The germline V gene encodes CDR1 MNHNS and CDR2 SASEGT. V was clipped by 1 base and J by 5 bases, with 9 bases between them. The CDR3 totals 14 residues. The CDR3 region has the DNA TGTGCCAGCAGTGAAGTAGGTGAGCACAATGAGCAGTTCTTC. It translates to CASSEVGEHNEQFF.

This clone was seen only once. The chain employs TRBV28 and TRBJ1-5, with D unresolved. The length of the CDR3 is 15 residues. Germline V gene lookup returns CDR1 MDHEN and CDR2 SYDVKM. Trimming pared 1 base from V and 3 bases from J, leaving 10 bases between. The CDR3 nucleotides read TGTGCCAGCAGTTTATTCCGACTTGTCAATCAGCCCCAGCATTTT. Protein: CASSLFRLVNQPQHF.

The sample holds many counts of this clone. This chain connects TRBV9 to TRBJ2-5; 8 bases align to TRBD1. This CDR3 contains 16 residues. CDR1 is SGDLS and CDR2 is YYNGEE in the germline V gene. With V trimmed by 3 bases and J by 4 bases, 11 bases remained unmatched. DNA of the CDR3: TGTGCCAGCAGCGGCGAGACAGGGGCTCTGGCAGAGACCCAGTACTTC. Translating it yields CASSGETGALAETQYF.

The chain carries TRBV28 and TRBJ1-2; tentative D call: TRBD1 (6 bases). This CDR3 contains 15 residues. V was trimmed by 8 bases and J by 5 bases, leaving 21 bases between them. Germline V gene data show CDR1 as MDHEN and CDR2 as SYDVKM. The CDR3 DNA reads as TGTGCCAGCGTTACTTCGGGCAGGGGCATTTATGGCTACACCTTC. It codes for CASVTSGRGIYGYTF.

This chain joins TRBV9 and TRBJ2-7; D not resolved. Trimming took 0 bases from V and 0 from J, leaving 4 bases between them. Germline values: CDR1 SGDLS, CDR2 YYNGEE. The CDR3 runs 13 residues. In DNA, the CDR3 is TGTGCCAGCAGCGTAGGCCACTCCTACGAGCAGTACTTC. It yields the protein CASSVGHSYEQYF.

The V and J genes are TRBV11-2 and TRBJ2-1, with 9 bases identical to TRBD1. The CDR3 sequence is 15 residues long. Trimming removed 3 bases from V and 9 bases from J; junction bases left unmatched: 9. Germline lookup yields CDR1 SGHAT and CDR2 FQNNGV. The CDR3 reads CASSFGTGPDSEQFF. CDR3 DNA: TGTGCCAGCAGCTTTGGGACAGGGCCGGATTCTGAGCAGTTCTTC.

The genes are TRBV14 and TRBJ2-4; no clear D. Trimming removed 0 bases at V and 10 bases at J, with 10 bases between. CDR3 length: 13 amino acids. Germline lookup yields CDR1 SGHDN and CDR2 FVKESK. The CDR3 loop reads CASSQEAYQIQYF. The DNA for the CDR3 is TGTGCCAGCAGCCAAGAGGCCTACCAGATTCAGTACTTC. The variable domain in full, with the rest retrieved from reference TRBV14 and TRBJ2-4, is EAGVTQFPSHSVIEKGQTVTLRCDPISGHDNLYWYRRVMGKEIKFLLHFVKESKQDESGMPNNRFLAERTGGTYSTLKVQPAELEDSGVYFCASSQEAYQIQYFGAGTRLSVL.

The V gene is TRBV15, the J gene TRBJ2-3, with 7 nucleotides matching TRBD2. After removal of 5 bases from V and 5 bases from J, the junction contained 10 bases not matched to a gene. Germline CDR1 and CDR2: LNHNV and YYDKDF (reference sequence). There are 15 residues in the CDR3. The CDR3 DNA reads TGTGCCACCAGCGGCGGGAGAGGGAAATTAGATACGCAGTATTTT. It codes for CATSGGRGKLDTQYF.

Concerning this clone itself: Other DNA sequences within the sample encode an identical CDR3. The V and J genes are TRBV6-1 and TRBJ2-7, with a weak D call TRBD2 (6 bases). V lost 1 base and J lost 0, with 10 bases in between. Per the germline V gene, CDR1 is MNHNS and CDR2 is SASEGT. This CDR3 has 15 amino acids. The CDR3 nucleotides are TGTGCCAGCAGTGAAGTTAGCGGCGCCTCCTACGAGCAGTACTTC. Amino acids: CASSEVSGASYEQYF.

This sequence joins TRBV29-1 and TRBJ2-5, with D unclear. This CDR3 comprises 15 residues. With 1 base removed from V and 2 bases from J, the gap between germline ends came to 14 bases. Per germline, CDR1 SQVTM and CDR2 ANQGSEA. In DNA form, the CDR3 reads TGCAGCGTTGAAGGCTCTTCAGGCCTACAAGAGACCCAGTACTTC. It translates to CSVEGSSGLQETQYF.

A few counts support this clone. The chain employs TRBV7-9 and TRBJ2-3, with D possibly being TRBD1 or TRBD2 (5 bases each). V lost 5 bases and J 2 bases, leaving 14 bases between the germline ends. Germline assignment: CDR1 SEHNR and CDR2 FQNEAQ (reference sequence). This CDR3 is 15 amino acids long. The CDR3 bases are TGTGCCAGCAGCACAGGACTTACGAACACAGATACGCAGTATTTT. This translates into CASSTGLTNTDTQYF.